One T cell receptor (beta chain) is described in this entry. This sample is part of a study of cytomegalovirus exposure and HLA in healthy donors. Germline V gene data show CDR1 as SGHAT and CDR2 as FQNNGV. The CDR3 is made up of 14 amino acids. V was shortened by 0 bases and J by 3 bases, with 5 bases between the two germline ends. PCR primers comprised 60 Vbeta and 13 Jbeta primers. Some clones are missing from TCRdb's copy, which holds only in-frame ones; the method was immunoSEQ multiplex PCR. The sample includes tens of thousands of clones, approximately 71% of them seen just once. The sequence derives from a man aged 55 to 70 in good health and CMV-seropositive. The sequencing input was PBMCs. The chain links TRBV11-2 to TRBJ2-2; D not certain. The DNA for the CDR3 is TGTGCCAGCAGCTTAGAGTATTACACCGGGGAGCTGTTTTTT. Translating it yields CASSLEYYTGELFF.